What follows are 18 T cell receptor beta chains derived from one specimen sequenced in a study of Tregs in tolerant kidney transplant recipients. Related graft donors supplied nonmyeloablative bone marrow transplants, and mixed chimerism was transient. The data were produced by immunoSEQ multiplex PCR, yet TCRdb's version contains in-frame clones alone and is incomplete. The sample yields about 81,000 clones, over 75% seen once. The material was CD4+ T cells from blood (PBMCs), obtained 24 months after the transplant. Every receptor here comes from a human patient who received a combined kidney and bone marrow transplant. The graft donor may have given rise to some T cells.

The gene calls are TRBV2 and TRBJ1-5; 8 bases fit TRBD1. The CDR3 is 14 residues long. The germline gives CDR1 SNHLY, CDR2 FYNNEI. Losses at the gene ends were 4 bases for V and 9 bases for J; bases not matched to a gene: 8. The CDR3 region is CASSGDRGIGPQHF. For the CDR3, the DNA is TGTGCCAGCAGTGGAGACAGGGGAATTGGGCCCCAGCATTTT.

This chain joins TRBV18 and TRBJ2-7; TRBD2 aligns across 10 bases. Germline CDR1 and CDR2: KGHSH and LQKENI. J was trimmed by 5 bases and V by 0 bases; bases with no gene match: 7. The CDR3 extends over 16 amino acids. CDR3: CASSPPASGSFHEQYF. The CDR3 coding sequence is TGTGCCAGCTCACCACCCGCTAGCGGGAGTTTCCACGAGCAGTACTTC.

The chain employs TRBV27 and TRBJ2-3, with D perhaps matching TRBD2 (6 bases). Trimming left V 2 bases short and J 2 bases short, with 17 bases between. From germline, CDR1 is MNHEY and CDR2 SMNVEV (reference sequence). The CDR3 is 17 residues long. DNA of the CDR3: TGTGCCAGCAGTTTAGTCGGGACTCTTTATTCCACAGATACGCAGTATTTT. The encoded protein is CASSLVGTLYSTDTQYF.

The chain employs TRBV7-2 and TRBJ2-3; the match to TRBD2 covers 7 bases. Germline V gene data show CDR1 as SGHTA and CDR2 as FQGNSA. This CDR3 has 15 residues. V lost 5 bases and J lost 0; bases outside the gene matches: 5. CDR3 nucleotide sequence: TGTGCCAGCAGCAGGGGACTAAGAAGCACAGATACGCAGTATTTT. It specifies CASSRGLRSTDTQYF.

The chain carries TRBV14 and TRBJ2-7, with a tentative D call TRBD1 (5 bases). CDR3 size: 14 residues. V lost 3 bases to trimming and J lost 1 base, with 10 bases between them. Germline V gene lookup returns CDR1 SGHDN and CDR2 FVKESK. Here the CDR3 DNA reads TGTGCCAGCAGCCATAGCAGGGTATCCTACGAGCAGTACTTC. The encoded protein is CASSHSRVSYEQYF. The whole variable domain, remainder taken from reference TRBV14 and TRBJ2-7, is EAGVTQFPSHSVIEKGQTVTLRCDPISGHDNLYWYRRVMGKEIKFLLHFVKESKQDESGMPNNRFLAERTGGTYSTLKVQPAELEDSGVYFCASSHSRVSYEQYFGPGTRLTVT.

CDR3 in amino acids: CASSPFGHATNEKLFF. Written as DNA, the CDR3 is TGTGCCAGCAGCCCTTTTGGCCATGCAACTAATGAAAAACTGTTTTTT. The chain has TRBV7-2 and TRBJ1-4; no definite D call. CDR3 size: 16 residues. Trimming stripped 5 bases from V and 0 bases from J, with 13 bases between. Germline lookup yields CDR1 SGHTA and CDR2 FQGNSA.

V is TRBV5-1 and J is TRBJ2-3; 11 bases line up with TRBD2. Germline V gene data show CDR1 as SGHRS and CDR2 as YFSETQ. Trimming at V came to 4 bases and at J to 5 bases, leaving 3 bases not matched to a gene. This CDR3 has 14 residues. As DNA, the CDR3 is TGCGCCAGCAGCGGCGGACTAGCGGGAGATACGCAGTATTTT. Its translation: CASSGGLAGDTQYF.

The genes are TRBV7-2 and TRBJ2-5, with 10 bases lining up with TRBD2. The CDR3 contains 14 residues. V was pared by 2 bases and J by 5 bases, with 2 bases of the junction left unmatched. In germline, CDR1 is SGHTA, CDR2 FQGNSA. DNA for the CDR3: TGTGCCAGCAGCTTAACTAGCGGGGTGGAGACCCAGTACTTC. It encodes CASSLTSGVETQYF.

The chain recombines TRBV6-6 with TRBJ1-1, with TRBD1 matching over 10 bases. The germline V gene has CDR1 MNHNY and CDR2 SVGAGI (reference sequence). This CDR3 is built from 13 residues. Trimming removed 2 bases from V and 8 bases from J; junction bases left unmatched: 2. The CDR3 spells CASSYRGQGEAFF. The CDR3 nucleotides read TGTGCCAGCAGTTACCGGGGACAGGGGGAAGCTTTCTTT.

The rearrangement joins TRBV7-9 to TRBJ2-7, with TRBD2 identical over 8 bases. V shed 5 bases, J shed 2 bases, and the junction held 5 bases outside the gene matches. This CDR3 is 14 amino acids long. From germline, CDR1 is SEHNR and CDR2 FQNEAQ (reference sequence). The chain's CDR3 is CASSLGGGTYEQYF. CDR3 coding DNA: TGTGCCAGCAGCCTAGGCGGGGGGACCTACGAGCAGTACTTC.

The chain links TRBV4-1 to TRBJ1-1, with TRBD1 as a possible D gene (6 bases). Germline V lookup: CDR1 MGHRA, CDR2 YSYEKL. The CDR3 extends over 15 amino acids. Between the trimmed V and J ends, which lost 4 bases and 5 bases, there was a span of 17 bases. The CDR3 sequence is CASSRTAGEGTEAFF. The CDR3 DNA reads TGCGCCAGCAGCCGAACAGCAGGGGAGGGTACTGAAGCTTTCTTT.

V and J are TRBV19 and TRBJ2-1; 9 bases map to TRBD1. CDR3 size: 19 residues. Germline V gene sequence: CDR1 LNHDA, CDR2 SQIVND (reference sequence). V lost 4 bases and J lost 4; bases outside the gene matches: 17. The CDR3 region has the DNA TGTGCCAGTAGTACAGGGACAGGGATCCCCCCTAAACTATACAATGAGCAGTTCTTC. Its protein product is CASSTGTGIPPKLYNEQFF.

V is TRBV5-1 and J is TRBJ1-1, with 7 bases matching TRBD1. V shed 1 base, J shed 3 bases, and the junction held 3 bases outside the gene matches. Germline assignment: CDR1 SGHRS and CDR2 YFSETQ. This CDR3 spans 14 amino acids. The CDR3 bases are TGCGCCAGCAGCTTGCAGGGGGAGGACACTGAAGCTTTCTTT. Its translation: CASSLQGEDTEAFF.

This clone has only one observation. The CDR3 nucleotides read TGTGCCAGCAGCCTACAGGGGATAAGGTTGGGCTACGAGCAGTACTTC. Residues: CASSLQGIRLGYEQYF. The rearrangement joins TRBV7-2 to TRBJ2-7; 7 bases align to TRBD1. The V segment lost 5 bases and the J segment 3 bases; nucleotides outside the gene matches: 13. Germline loops: CDR1 SGHTA, CDR2 FQGNSA. The CDR3 consists of 16 residues.

This rearrangement joins TRBV11-2 to TRBJ2-3; no firm D call. Per germline, CDR1 SGHAT and CDR2 FQNNGV. Between the trimmed V and J ends, which lost 4 bases and 2 bases, there was a span of 13 bases. CDR3 size: 15 residues. The CDR3 DNA sequence: TGTGCCAGCAGCTCCTCAAGAGCTTCCACAGATACGCAGTATTTT. It specifies CASSSSRASTDTQYF.

Notes on this clone: The same CDR3 arises from other DNA sequences in this sample as well. This chain links TRBV30 with TRBJ1-6; TRBD1 aligns across 8 bases. The CDR3 contains 12 residues. Trimming removed 4 bases from V and 7 bases from J; junction bases left unmatched: 0. The germline V gene has CDR1 GTSNPN and CDR2 SVGIG (reference sequence). The CDR3 nucleotides are TGTGCCTGGACAGGGGGCAATTCACCCCTCCACTTT. As protein: CAWTGGNSPLHF.

The chain couples TRBV4-1 to TRBJ2-1, with 12 positions matching TRBD1. Per the germline V gene, CDR1 is MGHRA and CDR2 is YSYEKL. V shed 2 bases and J 7 bases; nucleotides not matched to a gene: 6. This CDR3 spans 16 amino acids. CDR3: CASSQFRDRGLNEQFF. In DNA, the CDR3 is TGCGCCAGCAGCCAATTCCGGGACAGGGGGCTGAATGAGCAGTTCTTC.

The chain recombines TRBV27 with TRBJ1-2; 9 nucleotides line up with TRBD1. Germline CDR1 and CDR2: MNHEY and SMNVEV (reference sequence). With 2 bases clipped from V and 4 bases from J, the junction kept 2 bases outside the gene matches. The CDR3 has 14 residues. CDR3 nucleotides: TGTGCCAGCAGTTTAACAGGGGGCTTCTATGGCTACACCTTC. Translated, it gives CASSLTGGFYGYTF.